This is a list of T cell receptor beta chains from one sample in a study of CXCR3-negative and CXCR3-positive naive CD8 T cells. TCRdb re-called the 5' RACE reads and catalogs CDR3 proteins one per entry, DNA excluded. Its clone listing holds over 150,000 distinct CDR3 sequences. Sequenced input: naive CXCR3+ CD8+ T cells from blood. All receptors come from a human donor in good health. Some clones in this sample may be carry-over from other donors' samples. The CDR3 runs from the conserved cysteine through the conserved F or W.

v_gene	j_gene	CDR3aa
TRBV28	TRBJ2-1	CASSTMGLADNEQFF
TRBV13	TRBJ1-3	CASSPGSSGNTIYF
TRBV7-2	TRBJ2-1	CASSFRLRLAGVNEQFF
TRBV7-2	TRBJ2-5	CASSRYGRGQGLWETQYF
TRBV9	TRBJ2-7	CASSAAGGRSYEQYF
TRBV12-3/TRBV12-4	TRBJ1-5	CASRNRGLEQPQHF
TRBV12-3/TRBV12-4	TRBJ1-6	CASNFGTGRNSPLHF
TRBV12-3/TRBV12-4	TRBJ2-1	CASSEGQAHNEQFF
TRBV20-1	TRBJ2-1	CSARALADPYNEQFF
TRBV12-3/TRBV12-4	TRBJ1-5	CASSRTGYNQPQHF
TRBV7-9	TRBJ2-7	CASTPTGIPYEQYF
TRBV2	TRBJ2-1	CASKVAVNNYNEQFF
TRBV12-3/TRBV12-4	TRBJ1-5	CASSQSYKDQPQHF
TRBV6-1	TRBJ1-1	CASSEAENTEAFF
TRBV4-1	TRBJ2-7	CASSQGPISGSRTYEQYF